This T cell receptor beta chain was captured by sequencing in a study of neoadjuvant anti-PD-1 for oral cavity cancer. The data were produced by immunoSEQ multiplex PCR, yet TCRdb's version contains in-frame clones alone and is incomplete. The table shows 15,000 to 20,000 clones, with approximately 70% occurring only once. Blood cells were analyzed directly, without culture or expansion. The receptor's source is a person aged 35-79 years with oral cavity squamous cell carcinoma. This material consisted of PBMCs, taken before nivolumab (anti-PD-1) treatment.

CDR3 DNA sequence: TGCAGCGTTGGGGGGGTGACTAGCCGTGGGGAGACCCAGTACTTC. Protein: CSVGGVTSRGETQYF. This sequence joins TRBV29-1 and TRBJ2-5, with 7 positions matching TRBD2. CDR1 is SQVTM, CDR2 ANQGSEA, per germline. CDR3 size: 15 residues. With V trimmed by 4 bases and J by 5 bases, 13 bases remained unmatched. Combining the CDR3 with reference TRBV29-1 and TRBJ2-5 gives the whole variable domain SAVISQKPSRDICQRGTSLTIQCQVDSQVTMMFWYRQQPGQSLTLIATANQGSEATYESGFVIDKFPISRPNLTFSTLTVSNMSPEDSSIYLCSVGGVTSRGETQYFGPGTRLLVL.